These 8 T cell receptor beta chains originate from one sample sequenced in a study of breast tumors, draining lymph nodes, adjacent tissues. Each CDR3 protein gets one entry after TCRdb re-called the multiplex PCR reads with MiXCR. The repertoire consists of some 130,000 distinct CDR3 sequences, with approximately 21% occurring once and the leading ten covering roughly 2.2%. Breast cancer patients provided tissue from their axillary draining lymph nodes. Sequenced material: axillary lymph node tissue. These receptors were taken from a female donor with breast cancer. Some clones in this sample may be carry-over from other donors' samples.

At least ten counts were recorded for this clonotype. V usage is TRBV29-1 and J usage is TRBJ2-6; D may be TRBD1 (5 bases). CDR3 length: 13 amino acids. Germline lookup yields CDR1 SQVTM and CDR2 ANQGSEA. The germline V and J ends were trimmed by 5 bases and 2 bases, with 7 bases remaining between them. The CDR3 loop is CSVLGAGANVLTF. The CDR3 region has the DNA TGCAGCGTTTTAGGGGCTGGGGCCAACGTCCTGACTTTC.

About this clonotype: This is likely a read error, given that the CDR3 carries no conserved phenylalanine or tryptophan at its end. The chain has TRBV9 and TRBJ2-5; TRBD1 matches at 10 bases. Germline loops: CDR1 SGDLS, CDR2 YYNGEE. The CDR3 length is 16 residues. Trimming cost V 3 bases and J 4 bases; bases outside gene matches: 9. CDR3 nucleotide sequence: TGTGCCAGCAGCGCTGGGACAGGGGTAGGTCGAGAGACCCAGTACCTC. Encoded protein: CASSAGTGVGRETQYL.

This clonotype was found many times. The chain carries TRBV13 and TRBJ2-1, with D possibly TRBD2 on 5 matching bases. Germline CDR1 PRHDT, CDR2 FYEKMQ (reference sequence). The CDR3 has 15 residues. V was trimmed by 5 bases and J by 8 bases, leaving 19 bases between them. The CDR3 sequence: CASSPTPERRHEQFF. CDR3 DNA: TGTGCCAGCAGCCCGACCCCTGAGCGGAGGCATGAGCAGTTCTTC.

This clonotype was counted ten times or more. This CDR3 is CATSKAGPVYGYTF. In DNA form, the CDR3 reads TGTGCCACCAGCAAGGCCGGGCCTGTCTATGGCTACACCTTC. The rearrangement links TRBV15 to TRBJ1-2, with no clear D. This CDR3 is built from 14 residues. V was shortened by 4 bases and J by 4 bases, with 13 bases between the two germline ends. In germline, CDR1 is LNHNV, CDR2 YYDKDF (reference sequence).

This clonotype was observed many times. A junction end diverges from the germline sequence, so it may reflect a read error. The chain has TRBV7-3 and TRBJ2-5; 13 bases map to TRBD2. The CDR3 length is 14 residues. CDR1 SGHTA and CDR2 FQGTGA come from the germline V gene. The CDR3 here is CASSLTSGGAAQYF. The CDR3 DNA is TGTGCCAGCAGCCTAACTAGCGGGGGGGCGGCCCAGTACTTC.

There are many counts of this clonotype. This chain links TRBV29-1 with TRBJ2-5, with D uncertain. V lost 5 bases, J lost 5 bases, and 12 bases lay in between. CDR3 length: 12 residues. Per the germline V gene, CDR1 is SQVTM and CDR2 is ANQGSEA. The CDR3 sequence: CSVPLAGETQYF. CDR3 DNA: TGCAGCGTTCCCTTAGCCGGGGAGACCCAGTACTTC.

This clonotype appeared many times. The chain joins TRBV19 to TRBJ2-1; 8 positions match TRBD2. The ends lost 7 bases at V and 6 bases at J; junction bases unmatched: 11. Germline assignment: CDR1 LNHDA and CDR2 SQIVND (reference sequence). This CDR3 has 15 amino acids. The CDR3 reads CASTVGGLAGNEQFF. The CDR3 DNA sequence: TGTGCCAGTACGGTCGGCGGGCTAGCGGGCAATGAGCAGTTCTTC.

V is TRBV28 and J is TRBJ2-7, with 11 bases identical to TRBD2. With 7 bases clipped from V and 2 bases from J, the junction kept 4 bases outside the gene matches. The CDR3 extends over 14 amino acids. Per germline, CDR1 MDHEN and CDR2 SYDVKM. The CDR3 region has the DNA TGTGCCAGCACGAGACTAGCGGGGACCTACGAGCAGTACTTC. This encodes CASTRLAGTYEQYF.